Following are 8 T cell receptor beta chains from one sample sequenced in a study of CD8 T cells in Susac syndrome. The RNA, about 0.45 to 1 ug, was put through reverse transcription using random hexamers. TCRdb processed the immunoSEQ multiplex PCR reads anew with MiXCR; each CDR3 protein has one entry. Among some 80,000 distinct CDR3 sequences listed, around 94% were seen once. Sequenced: CD8+ T cells from PBMCs. All receptors derive from a human donor in good health.

V gene TRBV13 combines with J gene TRBJ2-3; 8 positions agree with TRBD1. The germline CDR1 and CDR2 sequences are PRHDT and FYEKMQ (reference sequence). V trimming: 4 bases; J trimming: 10 bases; junction bases outside the gene matches: 10. The CDR3 contains 14 residues. The CDR3 protein is CASSSESRGLAQYF. Written as DNA, the CDR3 is TGTGCCAGCAGCTCGGAATCCAGGGGGCTAGCGCAGTATTTT.

V usage is TRBV9 and J usage is TRBJ2-2; TRBD1 matches 10 bases. Germline CDR1 reads SGDLS; CDR2 reads YYNGEE. The CDR3 covers 15 residues. V was pared by 4 bases and J by 6 bases, with 6 bases of the junction left unmatched. DNA of the CDR3: TGTGCCAGCAGCCCACCCGGGACAGGGGCCGGGGAGCTGTTTTTT. This sequence encodes CASSPPGTGAGELFF.

The V and J genes are TRBV20-1 and TRBJ2-1, with D possibly matching TRBD2 (5 bases). V was trimmed by 6 bases and J by 3 bases, leaving 15 bases between them. CDR1 and CDR2 from the germline V gene are DFQATT and SNEGSKA (reference sequence). The CDR3 spans 14 residues. In DNA, the CDR3 is TGCAGTGCGGACGGGATCAACCGCTACAATGAGCAGTTCTTC. Protein sequence: CSADGINRYNEQFF.

CDR3 nucleotide sequence: TGCGCCAGCAGCTTGGAGCTGACAGGGGGCATCGACGAGCAGTACTTC. Encoded protein: CASSLELTGGIDEQYF. The chain couples TRBV5-1 to TRBJ2-7, with 10 bases matching TRBD1. Germline trimming cut 0 bases from V and 5 bases from J; bases unmatched to any gene: 8. From germline, CDR1 is SGHRS and CDR2 YFSETQ. The CDR3 loop spans 16 amino acids.

This chain connects TRBV7-9 to TRBJ2-1; D is undetermined. Germline V gene lookup returns CDR1 SEHNR and CDR2 FQNEAQ (reference sequence). This CDR3 region has 10 residues. Trimming stripped 4 bases from V and 9 bases from J, with 4 bases between. The CDR3 DNA follows: TGTGCCAGCAGCTCACTTGAGCAGTTCTTC. It is translated as CASSSLEQFF.

The chain combines TRBV10-2 with TRBJ2-7, with 11 bases lining up with TRBD1. This CDR3 is 15 amino acids long. CDR1 is WSHSY, CDR2 SAAADI, per germline. The ends lost 6 bases at V and 5 bases at J; junction bases unmatched: 9. CDR3 sequence (DNA): TGCGCCAGCAGCCCCGGGACAGGGGGTTGGGACGAGCAGTACGTC. This gives the protein CASSPGTGGWDEQYV.

The V gene is TRBV9, the J gene TRBJ1-2, with unresolved D. V was clipped by 3 bases and J by 5 bases, with 23 bases between them. This CDR3 contains 17 residues. Germline assignment: CDR1 SGDLS and CDR2 YYNGEE. CDR3 residues: CASSALPSPGPTYGYTF. As DNA, the CDR3 is TGTGCCAGCAGCGCCCTACCATCCCCCGGACCGACTTATGGCTACACCTTC.

This sequence joins TRBV30 and TRBJ1-5; D not certain. Germline V CDR1 and CDR2: GTSNPN, SVGIG (reference sequence). Trimming took 0 bases from V and 2 from J, leaving 5 bases between them. CDR3 length equals 13 residues. The CDR3 reads CAWSVLGNQPQHF. The CDR3 region has the DNA TGTGCCTGGAGTGTTTTAGGCAATCAGCCCCAGCATTTT.